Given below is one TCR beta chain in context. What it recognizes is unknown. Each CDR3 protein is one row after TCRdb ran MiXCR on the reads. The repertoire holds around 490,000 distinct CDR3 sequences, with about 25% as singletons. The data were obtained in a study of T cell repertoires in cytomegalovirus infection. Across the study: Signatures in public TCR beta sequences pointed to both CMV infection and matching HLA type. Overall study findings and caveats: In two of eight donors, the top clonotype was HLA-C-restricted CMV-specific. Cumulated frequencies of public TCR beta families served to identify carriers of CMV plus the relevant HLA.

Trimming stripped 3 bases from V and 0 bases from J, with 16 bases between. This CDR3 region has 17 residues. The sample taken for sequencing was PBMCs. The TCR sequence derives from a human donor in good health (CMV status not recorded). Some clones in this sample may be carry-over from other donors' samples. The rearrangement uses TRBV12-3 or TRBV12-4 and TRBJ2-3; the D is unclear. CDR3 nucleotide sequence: TGTGCCAGCAGTTTTTCGGGCAGCCCTAGGAGCACAGATACGCAGTATTTT. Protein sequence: CASSFSGSPRSTDTQYF.